A few counts support the clone carrying this TCR beta chain. These data come from a study of identical twins. V dropped 6 bases and J dropped 1 base, with 19 bases sitting between them. Germline V CDR1 and CDR2: MDHEN, SYDVKM. This CDR3 region has 16 residues. TCRdb itself ran the 5' RACE reads through MiXCR, one entry per CDR3 protein. Altogether fewer than 900,000 distinct CDR3 sequences are present, over 20% being singletons, with the ten largest covering 4% to 5.5%. This sample also appeared in a second study, on T cells expressing NK-cell markers.

This clonotype originated in a woman aged 18 to 35 in good health. Input material: PBMCs. The V call is TRBV28, the J call TRBJ2-7; weak D call: TRBD2 (6 bases). The CDR3 here is CASSHEIAVTSYEQYF. CDR3 nucleotide sequence: TGTGCCAGCAGCCACGAAATAGCGGTAACTTCCTACGAGCAGTACTTC. Complete variable domain (other parts from reference TRBV28 and TRBJ2-7): DVKVTQSSRYLVKRTGEKVFLECVQDMDHENMFWYRQDPGLGLRLIYFSYDVKMKEKGDIPEGYSVSREKKERFSLILESASTNQTSMYLCASSHEIAVTSYEQYFGPGTRLTVT.